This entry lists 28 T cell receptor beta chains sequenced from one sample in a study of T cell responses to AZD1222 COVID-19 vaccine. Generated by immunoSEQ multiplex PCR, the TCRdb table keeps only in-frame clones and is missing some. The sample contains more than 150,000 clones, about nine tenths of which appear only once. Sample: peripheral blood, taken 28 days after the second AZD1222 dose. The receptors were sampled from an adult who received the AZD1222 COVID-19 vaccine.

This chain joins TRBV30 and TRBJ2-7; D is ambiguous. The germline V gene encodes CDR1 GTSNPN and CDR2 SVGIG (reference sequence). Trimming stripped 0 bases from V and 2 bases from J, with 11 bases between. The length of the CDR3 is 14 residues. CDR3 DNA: TGTGCCTGGAGTGTATTCTGGGCCCCCTACGAGCAGTACTTC. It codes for CAWSVFWAPYEQYF.

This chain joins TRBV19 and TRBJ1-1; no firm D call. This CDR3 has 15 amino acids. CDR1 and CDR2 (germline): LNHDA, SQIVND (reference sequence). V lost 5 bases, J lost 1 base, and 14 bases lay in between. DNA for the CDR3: TGTGCCAGTAGTTTCGGGAGAGCACCGAACACTGAAGCTTTCTTT. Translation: CASSFGRAPNTEAFF. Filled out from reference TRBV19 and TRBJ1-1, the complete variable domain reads DGGITQSPKYLFRKEGQNVTLSCEQNLNHDAMYWYRQDPGQGLRLIYYSQIVNDFQKGDIAEGYSVSREKKESFPLTVTSAQKNPTAFYLCASSFGRAPNTEAFFGQGTRLTVV.

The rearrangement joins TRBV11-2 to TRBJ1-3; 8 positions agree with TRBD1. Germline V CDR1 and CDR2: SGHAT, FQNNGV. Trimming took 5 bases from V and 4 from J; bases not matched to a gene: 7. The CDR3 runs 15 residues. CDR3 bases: TGTGCCAGCAGCCCGCCCCAGGGGGCGGGAAACACCATATATTTT. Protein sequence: CASSPPQGAGNTIYF.

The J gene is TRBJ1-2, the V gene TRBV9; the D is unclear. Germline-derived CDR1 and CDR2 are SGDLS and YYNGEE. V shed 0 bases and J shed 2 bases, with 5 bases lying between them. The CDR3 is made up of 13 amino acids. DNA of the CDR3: TGTGCCAGCAGCGTAGACAGAAACTATGGCTACACCTTC. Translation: CASSVDRNYGYTF. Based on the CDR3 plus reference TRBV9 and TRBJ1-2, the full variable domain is DSGVTQTPKHLITATGQRVTLRCSPRSGDLSVYWYQQSLDQGLQFLIQYYNGEERAKGNILERFSAQQFPDLHSELNLSSLELGDSALYFCASSVDRNYGYTFGSGTRLTVV.

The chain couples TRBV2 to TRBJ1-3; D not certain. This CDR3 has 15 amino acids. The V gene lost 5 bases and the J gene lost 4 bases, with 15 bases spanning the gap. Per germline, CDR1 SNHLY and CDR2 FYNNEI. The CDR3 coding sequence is TGTGCCAGCAGTTCTTTGGGTTCGGGCGGAAACACCATATATTTT. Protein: CASSSLGSGGNTIYF.

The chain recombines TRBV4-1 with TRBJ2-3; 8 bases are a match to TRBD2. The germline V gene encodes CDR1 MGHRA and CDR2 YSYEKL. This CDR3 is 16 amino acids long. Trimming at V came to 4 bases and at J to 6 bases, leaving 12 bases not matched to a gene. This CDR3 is CASSRGGGGSVDTQYF. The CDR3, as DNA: TGCGCCAGCAGCCGCGGCGGCGGGGGGTCCGTGGATACGCAGTATTTT.

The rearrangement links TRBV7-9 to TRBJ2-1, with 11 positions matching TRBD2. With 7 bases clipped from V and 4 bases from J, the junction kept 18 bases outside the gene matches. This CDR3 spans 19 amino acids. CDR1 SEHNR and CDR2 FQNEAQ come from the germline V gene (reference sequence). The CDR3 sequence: CASTDNGASGRKKYNEQFF. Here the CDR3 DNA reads TGTGCCAGCACCGACAATGGGGCTAGCGGGAGGAAAAAATACAATGAGCAGTTCTTC.

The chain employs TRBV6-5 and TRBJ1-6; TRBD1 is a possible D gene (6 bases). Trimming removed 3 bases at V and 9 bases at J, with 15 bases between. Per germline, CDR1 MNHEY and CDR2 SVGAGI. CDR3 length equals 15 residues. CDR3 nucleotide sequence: TGTGCCAGCAGTTATGACAGGAATGAGGGTTCACCCCTCCACTTT. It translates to CASSYDRNEGSPLHF.

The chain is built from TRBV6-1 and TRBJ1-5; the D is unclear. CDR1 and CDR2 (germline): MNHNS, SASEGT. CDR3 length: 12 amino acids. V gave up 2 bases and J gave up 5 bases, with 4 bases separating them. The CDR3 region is CASSEMDQPQHF. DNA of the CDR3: TGTGCCAGCAGTGAAATGGATCAGCCCCAGCATTTT.

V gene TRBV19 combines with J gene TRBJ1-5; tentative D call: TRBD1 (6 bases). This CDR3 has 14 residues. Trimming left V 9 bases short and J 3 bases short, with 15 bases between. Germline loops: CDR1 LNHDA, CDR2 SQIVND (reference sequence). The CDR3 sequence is CASSRNRDNQPQHF. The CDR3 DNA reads TGTGCCAGCTCTCGAAACAGGGACAATCAGCCCCAGCATTTT.

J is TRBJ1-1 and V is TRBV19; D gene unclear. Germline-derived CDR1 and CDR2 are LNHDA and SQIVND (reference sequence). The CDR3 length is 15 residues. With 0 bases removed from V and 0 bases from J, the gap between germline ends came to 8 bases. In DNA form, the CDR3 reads TGTGCCAGTAGTATAGACGGCCAAATGAACACTGAAGCTTTCTTT. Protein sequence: CASSIDGQMNTEAFF.

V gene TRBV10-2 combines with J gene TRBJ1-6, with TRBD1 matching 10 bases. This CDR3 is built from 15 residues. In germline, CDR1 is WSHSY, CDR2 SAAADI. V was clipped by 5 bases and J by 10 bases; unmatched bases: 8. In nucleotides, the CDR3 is TGCGCCAGCAGTTCACGACAGGGGGCAGGATCACCCCTCCACTTT. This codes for CASSSRQGAGSPLHF.

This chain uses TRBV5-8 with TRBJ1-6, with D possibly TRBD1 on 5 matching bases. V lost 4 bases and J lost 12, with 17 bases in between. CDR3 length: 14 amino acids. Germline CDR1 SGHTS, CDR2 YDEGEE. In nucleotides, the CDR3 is TGTGCCAGCAGCCGCGGAACGACAGTTCTACCCCTCCACTTT. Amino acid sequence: CASSRGTTVLPLHF. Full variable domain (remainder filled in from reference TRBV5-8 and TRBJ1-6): EAGVTQSPTHLIKTRGQQATLRCSPISGHTSVYWYQQALGLGLQFLLWYDEGEERNRGNFPPRFSGRQFPNYSSELNVNALELEDSALYLCASSRGTTVLPLHFGNGTRLTVT.

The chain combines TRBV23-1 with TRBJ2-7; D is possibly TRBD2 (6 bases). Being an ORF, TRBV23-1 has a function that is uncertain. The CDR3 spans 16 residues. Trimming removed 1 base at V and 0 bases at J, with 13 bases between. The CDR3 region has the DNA TGCGCCAGCAGTCAATTAAACCGGGAGAACTCCTACGAGCAGTACTTC. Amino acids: CASSQLNRENSYEQYF.

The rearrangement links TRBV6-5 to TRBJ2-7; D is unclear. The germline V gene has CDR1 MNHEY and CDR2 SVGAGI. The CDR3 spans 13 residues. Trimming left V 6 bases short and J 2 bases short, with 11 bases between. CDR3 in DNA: TGTGCCAGCAGGGCCTACATAGCCTACGAGCAGTACTTC. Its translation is CASRAYIAYEQYF.

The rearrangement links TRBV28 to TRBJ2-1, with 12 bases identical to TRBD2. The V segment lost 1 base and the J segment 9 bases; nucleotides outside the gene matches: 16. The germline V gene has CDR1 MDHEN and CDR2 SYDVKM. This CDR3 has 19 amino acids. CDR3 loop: CASSLFRGGVPSGRGEQFF. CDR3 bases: TGTGCCAGCAGTTTATTTCGTGGGGGGGTCCCTAGCGGGAGGGGTGAGCAGTTCTTC.

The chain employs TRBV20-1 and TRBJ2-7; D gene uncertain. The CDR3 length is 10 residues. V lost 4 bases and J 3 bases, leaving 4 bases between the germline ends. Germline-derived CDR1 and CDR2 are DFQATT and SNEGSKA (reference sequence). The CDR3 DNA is TGCAGTGCTACCGACTACGAGCAGTACTTC. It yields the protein CSATDYEQYF.

CDR3 amino acids: CSVRQGVHTGELFF. The CDR3 coding sequence is TGCAGCGTTCGACAGGGGGTCCACACCGGGGAGCTGTTTTTT. The V call is TRBV29-1, the J call TRBJ2-2; 9 bases align to TRBD1. CDR1 is SQVTM and CDR2 is ANQGSEA in the germline V gene. After removal of 5 bases from V and 3 bases from J, the junction contained 4 bases not matched to a gene. The CDR3 runs 14 residues.

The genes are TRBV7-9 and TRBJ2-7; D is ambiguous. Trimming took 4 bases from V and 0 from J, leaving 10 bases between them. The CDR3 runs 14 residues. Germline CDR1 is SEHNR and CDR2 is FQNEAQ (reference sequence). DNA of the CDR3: TGTGCCAGCAGCTCGGGCAGAATCTCCTACGAGCAGTACTTC. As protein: CASSSGRISYEQYF.

CDR3: CASSFVGNQPQHF. The CDR3, as DNA: TGTGCCAGCAGTTTTGTCGGCAATCAGCCCCAGCATTTT. The gene calls are TRBV12-3 or TRBV12-4 and TRBJ1-5; D unclear. The ends were cut back, 3 bases at V and 2 bases at J, with 5 bases in the middle. The CDR3 spans 13 residues.

CDR3 amino acids: CASRTSGRANEQFF. Here the CDR3 DNA reads TGTGCCAGCAGGACTAGCGGGAGGGCCAATGAGCAGTTCTTC. V and J are TRBV27 and TRBJ2-1, with 14 nucleotides matching TRBD2. Trimming cost V 6 bases and J 6 bases; bases outside gene matches: 1. The germline V gene encodes CDR1 MNHEY and CDR2 SMNVEV (reference sequence). There are 14 residues in the CDR3.

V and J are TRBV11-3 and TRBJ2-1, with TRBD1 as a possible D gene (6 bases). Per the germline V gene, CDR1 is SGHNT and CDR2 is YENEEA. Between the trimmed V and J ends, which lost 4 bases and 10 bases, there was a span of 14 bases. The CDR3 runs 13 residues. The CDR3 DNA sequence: TGTGCCAGCAGCTCGCAGACAGGCGCAGAGCAGTTCTTC. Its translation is CASSSQTGAEQFF.

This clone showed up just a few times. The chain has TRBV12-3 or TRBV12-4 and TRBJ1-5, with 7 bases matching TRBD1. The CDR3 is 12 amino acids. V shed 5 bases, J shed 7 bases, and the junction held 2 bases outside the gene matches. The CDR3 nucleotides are TGTGCCAGCAGTCTGACAGGGCAGCCCCAGCATTTT. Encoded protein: CASSLTGQPQHF.

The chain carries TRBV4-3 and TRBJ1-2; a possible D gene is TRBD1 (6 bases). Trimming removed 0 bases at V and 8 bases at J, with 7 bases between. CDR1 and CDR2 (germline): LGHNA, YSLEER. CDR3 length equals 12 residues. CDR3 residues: CASSQDRGGYTF. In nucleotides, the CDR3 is TGCGCCAGCAGCCAAGACAGGGGAGGCTACACCTTC.

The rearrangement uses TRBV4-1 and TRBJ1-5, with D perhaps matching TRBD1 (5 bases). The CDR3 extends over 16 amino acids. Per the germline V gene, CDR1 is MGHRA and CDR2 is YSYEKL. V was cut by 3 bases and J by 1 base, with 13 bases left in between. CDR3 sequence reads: CASSHRVQVSNQPQHF. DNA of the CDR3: TGCGCCAGCAGCCATAGAGTACAGGTAAGCAATCAGCCCCAGCATTTT.

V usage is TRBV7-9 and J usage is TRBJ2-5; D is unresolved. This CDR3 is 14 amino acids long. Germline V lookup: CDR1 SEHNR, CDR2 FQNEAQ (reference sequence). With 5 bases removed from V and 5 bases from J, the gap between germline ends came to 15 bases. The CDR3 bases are TGTGCCAGCAGCCCTGCATGGGTGCGGGAGACCCAGTACTTC. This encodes CASSPAWVRETQYF.

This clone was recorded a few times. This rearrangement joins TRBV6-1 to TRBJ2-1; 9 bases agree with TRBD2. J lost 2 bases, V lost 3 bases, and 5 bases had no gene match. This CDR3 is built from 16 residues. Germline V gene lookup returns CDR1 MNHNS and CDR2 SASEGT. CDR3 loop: CASSERGGGTYNEQFF. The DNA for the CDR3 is TGTGCCAGCAGTGAGCGGGGGGGCGGAACCTACAATGAGCAGTTCTTC.

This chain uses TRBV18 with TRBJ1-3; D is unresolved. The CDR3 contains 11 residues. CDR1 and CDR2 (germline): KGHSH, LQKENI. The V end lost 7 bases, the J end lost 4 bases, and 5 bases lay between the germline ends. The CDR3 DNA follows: TGTGCCAGCTTTTTGGGAAACACCATATATTTT. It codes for CASFLGNTIYF.